This is a list of T cell receptor beta chains from one sample in a study of blood T cell repertoires in COVID-19. TCRdb keeps only in-frame clones here, not all; method: immunoSEQ multiplex PCR. The repertoire holds 200,000 or so clones, with around 90% as singletons. Sequencing was done on a sample of PBMCs or T cells enriched from blood (not recorded which). The receptors derive from a woman aged 25 to 39 who had been exposed to COVID-19. Both conserved end residues are part of each CDR3. D genes are given only for firm matches. Not all rows give a size; the values are once, few, many and, for expanded clones, a class.

v_call,j_call,clone_size,d_call,cdr3_nt,cdr3_aa
TRBV7-9,TRBJ2-2,-,TRBD2,TGTGCCAGCAGCGACCGACTAGCGGGAGACGGGGCCGGGGAGCTGTTTTTT,CASSDRLAGDGAGELFF
TRBV5-1,TRBJ2-5,-,-,TGCGCCAGCAGTGTTGGCTTTCAAGAGACCCAGTACTTC,CASSVGFQETQYF
TRBV7-6,TRBJ2-3,-,TRBD1,TGTGCCAGCAGCCTACAGGGGACGAGCACAGATACGCAGTATTTT,CASSLQGTSTDTQYF
TRBV30,TRBJ2-6,-,TRBD2,TGTGCCTGGAGTGCCCCACCCCGCCAGGGAGGGGTCCTTTCTGGGGCCAACGTCCTGACTTTC,CAWSAPPRQGGVLSGANVLTF
TRBV5-4,TRBJ2-3,-,-,TGTGCCAGCAGCTTGCCGGGAGTAGAGGCAGATACGCAGTATTTT,CASSLPGVEADTQYF
TRBV29-1,TRBJ2-5,-,TRBD2,TGCAGCGTTAAGAGCGGGAGGGAGGGAGAGACCCAGTACTTC,CSVKSGREGETQYF
TRBV5-4,TRBJ2-6,-,TRBD1,TGTGCCAGCAGCAGAGACAGGGCTGGGGCCAACGTCCTGACTTTC,CASSRDRAGANVLTF
TRBV7-2,TRBJ2-7,-,TRBD2,TGTGCCAGCAGCCTATCTAGCGGGAGGAACATCTACGAGCAGTACTTC,CASSLSSGRNIYEQYF
TRBV9,TRBJ2-5,once,TRBD2,TGTGCCAGCAGCGAAACTAGCGGGAGTCGAGAGACCCAGTACTTC,CASSETSGSRETQYF
TRBV7-6,TRBJ2-3,-,TRBD2,TGTGCCAGCAGCTCAAGCGGGAGGAGGGATACGCAGTATTTT,CASSSSGRRDTQYF
TRBV25-1,TRBJ1-6,-,-,TGTGCCAGCAGTGGGGAGGCTCTCCCTAATTCACCCCTCCACTTT,CASSGEALPNSPLHF
TRBV5-4,TRBJ2-7,once,TRBD1,TGTGCCAGCAGCCCGGGACAGCGACCTTACGAGCAGTACTTC,CASSPGQRPYEQYF